The sequence of this TCR beta chain was determined in a study of blood T cell repertoires in COVID-19. Overall study context: Spain, Italy and the United States supplied samples that represented acute and convalescent COVID-19. In each case, the material was cDNA or gDNA derived from T cells, B-cell-depleted T cells, or PBMCs.

Germline trimming cut 4 bases from V and 4 bases from J; bases unmatched to any gene: 4. This CDR3 comprises 14 residues. Germline lookup yields CDR1 SGHDT and CDR2 YYEEEE. As originally analysed: It was from reference gene primer amplification that nucleated cell counts were estimated. Clones were read by immunoSEQ multiplex PCR, and TCRdb kept only the in-frame ones, dropping some. V and J calls and clone size are those listed in that table; D and trimming were worked out from the DNA. The table has 150,000 to 200,000 clones, around 67% seen once. This clone was detected only once. What was sequenced was peripheral blood. J is TRBJ1-4 and V is TRBV5-6, with 7 nucleotides matching TRBD1. This sequence originates from an elderly woman with acute or convalescent COVID-19. CDR3 sequence: CASSHRQGNEKLFF. DNA for the CDR3: TGTGCCAGCAGCCATCGACAGGGTAATGAAAAACTGTTTTTT.